This record concerns one T cell receptor beta chain sequence. Antigen unknown. Generated by immunoSEQ multiplex PCR, the TCRdb table keeps only in-frame clones and is missing some. The sample has about 120,000 clones; roughly 94% are singletons. This entry comes from a study of siplizumab effects on memory and regulatory T cells. Study-wide results and caveats: For mappable alloreactive CD4+ clones, the mean Treg-derived fraction was around 66% with siplizumab and under 35% in controls. The alloresponse seemed to draw substantially on naive T cells, which appeared more diverse than memory cells. Proliferating siplizumab-culture Tregs lacked confirmation of suppressive function. Only a minority of proliferating CD4+ or CD8+ clones had an assignable naive or memory phenotype, with roughly 75-96% lacking one.

J gave up 10 bases and V 3 bases, and 10 bases lay outside the gene matches. Germline CDR1 and CDR2: SGHTS and YDEGEE. This CDR3 has 14 amino acids. The sequenced sample was non-Treg CD4+ T cells sorted from blood. The source of this sequence is a human donor in good health. The rearrangement links TRBV5-8 to TRBJ1-2, with 9 bases lining up with TRBD1. This CDR3 is CASSSSGTGTLYTF. The DNA of the CDR3 is TGTGCCAGCAGCTCCTCCGGGACAGGGACTCTCTACACCTTC.